This T cell receptor (beta chain) originates from a study of T cells after yellow fever vaccination. TCRdb fed the 5' RACE reads into MiXCR, producing one record per CDR3 protein. The table shows hundreds of thousands of distinct CDR3 sequences, with roughly an eighth occurring only once. CDR1 and CDR2 from the germline V gene are MNHNS and SASEGT. V was shortened by 0 bases and J by 11 bases, with 11 bases between the two germline ends. The CDR3 has 13 residues. This clonotype turned up a few times. This sequence originates from a man aged 18-30 years who received the YFV17D yellow fever vaccine. This material consisted of CD4+ T cells sorted from PBMCs, taken 15 days after the yellow fever booster vaccination. The J gene is TRBJ2-1, the V gene TRBV6-1; weak D call: TRBD1 (5 bases). For the CDR3, the DNA is TGTGCCAGCAGTGAAGCCGACAGAGAGCAGCAGTTCTTC. Translated: CASSEADREQQFF.